A selection of T cell receptor beta chains follows, all from one sample in a study of cytomegalovirus exposure and HLA in healthy donors. Method: immunoSEQ multiplex PCR; TCRdb's copy keeps in-frame clones and lacks some. The table has about 140,000 clones, approximately 84% seen once. The sample taken for sequencing was PBMCs. The receptors originated from a woman aged 25 to 45 in good health and CMV-seronegative. Each CDR3 is given with its conserved first and last residue. D genes are given only for firm matches. Only part of the rows carry a size: once, few, many, or a class if the clone is expanded.

d_call,clone_size,j_call,v_call,cdr3_nt,cdr3_aa
TRBD2,NA,TRBJ2-1,TRBV4-1,TGCGCCAGCAGCGGGGCGGGGGGGCACAATGAGCAGTTCTTC,CASSGAGGHNEQFF
NA,NA,TRBJ2-7,TRBV18,TGTGCCAGCTCACCAGCGAGGGGGAGCTCCTACGAGCAGTACTTC,CASSPARGSSYEQYF
NA,once,TRBJ1-1,TRBV9,TGTGCCAGCAGCGCGGAAGAGGGCTGGACTGAAGCTTTCTTT,CASSAEEGWTEAFF
TRBD1,NA,TRBJ1-1,TRBV7-9,TGTGCCAGCAGCTTAGTTTGGGACAGGGGAGTCTCCGTGAACACTGAAGCTTTCTTT,CASSLVWDRGVSVNTEAFF
TRBD2,NA,TRBJ2-5,TRBV6-5,TGTGCCAGCAGTGGTCCTAGCGGGGGAGAGACCCAGTACTTC,CASSGPSGGETQYF
TRBD1,NA,TRBJ2-7,TRBV15,TGTGCCACCAGCAGAACACGGGACAGGGGCTACGAGCAGTACTTC,CATSRTRDRGYEQYF
TRBD1,NA,TRBJ2-7,TRBV15,TGTGCCACCAGCAGAGACAGGGGGTCCGAGCAGTACTTC,CATSRDRGSEQYF
TRBD1,few,TRBJ2-1,TRBV9,TGTGCCAGCAGCGTAGGCGGACAGGGGGCGTCTGAGCAGTTCTTC,CASSVGGQGASEQFF
NA,NA,TRBJ1-3,TRBV7-3,TGTGCCAGCAGCTTAACGGCAGGGCCTGGAAACACCATATATTTT,CASSLTAGPGNTIYF
TRBD1,NA,TRBJ1-1,TRBV2,TGTGCCAGCAGTGTTAAGGGGGCCGGAGCTTTCTTT,CASSVKGAGAFF
NA,NA,TRBJ1-1,TRBV6-6,TGTGCCAGCATCCCAAAGTCGGGGAAGGACACTGAAGCTTTCTTT,CASIPKSGKDTEAFF
NA,NA,TRBJ2-3,TRBV5-4,TGTGCCAGCAGCTTCTTTCCAGACACAGATACGCAGTATTTT,CASSFFPDTDTQYF
NA,NA,TRBJ2-1,TRBV7-2,TGTGCCAGCAGCTTCGGGAGTGAGCAGTTCTTC,CASSFGSEQFF
NA,once,TRBJ2-5,TRBV14,TGTGCCAGCAGCCAAGATGTCGGGTACCAAGAGACCCAGTACTTC,CASSQDVGYQETQYF
NA,NA,TRBJ2-7,TRBV2,TGTGCCAGCAGGGGCCGCTCCTACGAGCAGTACTTC,CASRGRSYEQYF
NA,NA,TRBJ2-7,TRBV7-2,TGTGCCAGCAGCCCGGGGGTGGCTGGTGAGCAGTACTTC,CASSPGVAGEQYF
NA,NA,TRBJ2-1,TRBV2,TGTGCCAGCAGTACTACTAGCAGCTCCGGTGAGCAGTTCTTC,CASSTTSSSGEQFF
NA,few,TRBJ1-2,TRBV4-1,TGCGCCAGCAGCCAAGACAGGGACTATGGCTACACCTTC,CASSQDRDYGYTF
TRBD1,once,TRBJ2-1,TRBV7-2,TGTGCCAGCAGCTTAGCTACAGGGGATGAGCAGTTCTTC,CASSLATGDEQFF
TRBD2,once,TRBJ2-3,TRBV11-1,TGTGCCAGCAGCTTAGGGGCGACTAGCGGGGTCGGAGATACGCAGTATTTT,CASSLGATSGVGDTQYF
NA,NA,TRBJ1-2,TRBV28,TGTGCCAGCAGCCTGGGGGGATTTGGCTACACCTTC,CASSLGGFGYTF
TRBD1,NA,TRBJ2-7,TRBV28,TGTGCCAGCAGTTTACCCGGTGCAGGGGGCTCCTACGAGCAGTACTTC,CASSLPGAGGSYEQYF
TRBD1,NA,TRBJ2-3,TRBV4-1,TGCGCCAGCAGCCTGGGGACAGGGGGCACAGATACGCAGTATTTT,CASSLGTGGTDTQYF
NA,NA,TRBJ1-4,TRBV28,TGTGCCAGCAGCCCGACTCGGGGACGGGGGAATGAAAAACTGTTTTTT,CASSPTRGRGNEKLFF
TRBD1,few,TRBJ2-6,TRBV5-1,TGCGCCAGCAAGGGTGGGGACAGGCCATCCTCAGGGGCCAACGTCCTGACTTTC,CASKGGDRPSSGANVLTF
TRBD2,NA,TRBJ2-3,TRBV19,TGTGCCAGTAGCCCGCGGGGGGGCCGTACAGATACGCAGTATTTT,CASSPRGGRTDTQYF
NA,NA,TRBJ2-7,TRBV28,TGTGCCAGCAGTTGGACGGACAGCTACGAGCAGTACTTC,CASSWTDSYEQYF
TRBD2,NA,TRBJ2-2,TRBV5-4,TGTGCCAGCAGCTTGGCGGGGGGGATGAACACCGGGGAGCTGTTTTTT,CASSLAGGMNTGELFF
NA,NA,TRBJ2-1,TRBV7-2,TGTGCCAGCAGGATCGGACAGGAGCAGTTCTTC,CASRIGQEQFF
NA,NA,TRBJ1-4,TRBV18,TGTGCCAGCTCACTCCGAGTATCAGGGGTCGAAAAACTGTTTTTT,CASSLRVSGVEKLFF
NA,NA,TRBJ2-3,TRBV11-1,TGTGCCAGCAGCTTAGCCGCCGGTACCCGCACAGATACGCAGTATTTT,CASSLAAGTRTDTQYF
NA,NA,TRBJ1-2,TRBV28,TGTGCCAGCAGCTTACCTCCGGTGACAGTCTACACCTTC,CASSLPPVTVYTF
NA,NA,TRBJ2-1,TRBV6-6,TGTGCCAGCAGTTACGAGGGGAGGAATGAGCAGTTCTTC,CASSYEGRNEQFF
NA,NA,TRBJ2-5,TRBV5-1,TGCGCCAGCAGCCCCGGGGGTTGGCAGGCGGGTCGGTGGACCCAGTACTTC,CASSPGGWQAGRWTQYF
NA,NA,TRBJ2-1,TRBV11-3,TGTGCCAGCAGCCCGCGGGCAACGAAGGGGGATGAGCAGTTCTTC,CASSPRATKGDEQFF
NA,NA,TRBJ1-3,TRBV6-1,TGTGCCAGCAGCCTGACAGGACGCTCTGGAAACACCATATATTTT,CASSLTGRSGNTIYF
TRBD1,NA,TRBJ1-1,TRBV4-1,TGCGCCAGCAGCCAAGATGCCGGGACAGGGGTGGGCACTGAAGCTTTCTTT,CASSQDAGTGVGTEAFF
NA,NA,TRBJ1-1,TRBV19,TGTGCCAGTGGGTTTGACAGATTGGGTAGCACTGAAGCTTTCTTT,CASGFDRLGSTEAFF
NA,NA,TRBJ1-5,TRBV25-1,TGTGCCAGCAGTCCCTCCACAACGGGTAGCAATCAGCCCCAGCATTTT,CASSPSTTGSNQPQHF
TRBD1,NA,TRBJ2-5,TRBV7-3,TGTGCCAGCAGCAAAACGACAGGGGTTTGGGAGACCCAGTACTTC,CASSKTTGVWETQYF
TRBD2,NA,TRBJ2-3,TRBV7-2,TGTGCCAGCAGCTTAGCTAGACTAGCGGGCACAGATACGCAGTATTTT,CASSLARLAGTDTQYF
TRBD2,NA,TRBJ2-7,TRBV27,TGTGCCAGCAGTTTAAGGACTAGCGGATCCTACGAGCAGTACTTC,CASSLRTSGSYEQYF
NA,NA,TRBJ1-2,TRBV4-2,TGTGCCAGCAGCCAAGATTCGGGAGGGCGCAACTATGGCTACACCTTC,CASSQDSGGRNYGYTF
NA,NA,TRBJ1-2,TRBV19,TGTGCCAGTAGTATGGGCACGGGGGACTATGGCTACACCTTC,CASSMGTGDYGYTF
NA,NA,TRBJ2-1,TRBV7-6,TGTGCCAGCAGCAAGCTCCGATGTGAGCAGTTCTTC,CASSKLRCEQFF
NA,NA,TRBJ1-1,TRBV18,TGTGCCAGCTCACCCCGGATGACAGACACTGAAGCTTTCTTT,CASSPRMTDTEAFF
NA,NA,TRBJ2-5,TRBV19,TGTGCCAGTAGTCCTACCCCGGACAATATCCCGGAGACCCAGTACTTC,CASSPTPDNIPETQYF
NA,NA,TRBJ1-2,TRBV9,TGTGCCAGCAGCGTAGGCCTGGCTGGTTCGCTTTACGGCTACACCTTC,CASSVGLAGSLYGYTF